This TCR beta chain comes out of a study of technical replicates of blood from several donors. Repertoires were generated with immunoSEQ multiplex PCR, while TCRdb's copy carries only in-frame clones and drops some. The top ten hold less than 0.3% of the sample, which has 75,000 to 95,000 clones, approximately 94% seen once. Germline V gene data show CDR1 as SGHRS and CDR2 as YFSETQ. The CDR3 spans 17 residues. Trimming left V 0 bases short and J 0 bases short, with 10 bases between. The V call is TRBV5-1, the J call TRBJ2-6; no reliable D call. Sequencing was performed on T cells isolated from PBMCs. This receptor was identified in a human donor in good health. The CDR3: CASSLVARSSGANVLTF. In nucleotides, the CDR3 is TGCGCCAGCAGCTTGGTTGCGCGAAGCTCTGGGGCCAACGTCCTGACTTTC.